This passage covers 8 T cell receptor beta chains from one sample sequenced in a study of breast tumors, draining lymph nodes, adjacent tissues. Axillary draining lymph nodes of breast cancer patients supplied the node samples. Using its own MiXCR run on the multiplex PCR reads, TCRdb lists one record per CDR3 protein. In the table there are around 150,000 distinct CDR3 sequences, 32% of which are singletons. Sequencing was done on a sample of axillary lymph node tissue. These receptors were collected from a female donor with breast cancer. Some clones in this sample may be carry-over from other donors' samples.

The chain joins TRBV7-3 to TRBJ2-5, with D tentatively TRBD2 (6 bases). This CDR3 has 14 residues. Germline lookup yields CDR1 SGHTA and CDR2 FQGTGA. The CDR3, as DNA: TGTGCTAGCGGCTTAGGCGGACTGCAGGAGACCCAGTACTTC. Its protein is CASGLGGLQETQYF.

This clonotype has just a few counts. The chain carries TRBV28 and TRBJ2-3; TRBD1 matches at 7 bases. CDR3 size: 15 residues. CDR1 and CDR2 from the germline V gene are MDHEN and SYDVKM. Trimming at V came to 5 bases and at J to 1 base, leaving 6 bases not matched to a gene. Here the CDR3 DNA reads TGTGCCAGCAGTGCAGAGGGGGCGCGCACAGATACGCAGTATTTT. Its translation is CASSAEGARTDTQYF. Variable domain in full (rest from reference TRBV28 and TRBJ2-3): DVKVTQSSRYLVKRTGEKVFLECVQDMDHENMFWYRQDPGLGLRLIYFSYDVKMKEKGDIPEGYSVSREKKERFSLILESASTNQTSMYLCASSAEGARTDTQYFGPGTRLTVL.

The chain uses TRBV20-1 and TRBJ2-7, with 9 bases fitting TRBD1. V lost 5 bases, J lost 5 bases, and 13 bases stayed unmatched. The CDR3 has 15 residues. CDR1 and CDR2 (germline): DFQATT, SNEGSKA (reference sequence). CDR3 coding DNA: TGCAGTGCTCCGGACCAGGGGGGACAGGGTGACGAGCAGTACTTC. This translates into CSAPDQGGQGDEQYF.

V usage is TRBV15 and J usage is TRBJ2-1; D is perhaps TRBD1 (6 bases). V lost 3 bases and J 0 bases, leaving 15 bases between the germline ends. The CDR3 extends over 17 amino acids. CDR1 LNHNV and CDR2 YYDKDF come from the germline V gene (reference sequence). CDR3 DNA: TGTGCCACCAGCAGTCCCCAGGGGCTCAGCTCCTACAATGAGCAGTTCTTC. Residues: CATSSPQGLSSYNEQFF.

V is TRBV7-9 and J is TRBJ2-2, with D unresolved. This CDR3 comprises 15 residues. Germline V gene data show CDR1 as SEHNR and CDR2 as FQNEAQ (reference sequence). V gave up 5 bases and J gave up 3 bases, with 13 bases separating them. The CDR3 loop reads CASSPLRFDTGELFF. The CDR3 DNA reads TGTGCCAGCAGCCCCCTCCGCTTTGACACCGGGGAGCTGTTTTTT.

This clonotype has only one observation. The genes are TRBV7-8 and TRBJ2-1, with 15 bases lining up with TRBD2. The germline CDR1 and CDR2 sequences are SGHVS and FQNEAQ. The CDR3 has 17 residues. V lost 1 base and J lost 7; bases outside the gene matches: 5. CDR3 coding DNA: TGTGCCAGCAGCTTAGTGGTGGGACTAGCGGGGGGTAATGAGCAGTTCTTC. Amino acid sequence: CASSLVVGLAGGNEQFF.

This clonotype showed up just a few times. The chain carries TRBV7-6 and TRBJ1-1; D is uncertain. CDR3 length: 14 residues. Trimming stripped 4 bases from V and 3 bases from J, with 12 bases between. Per the germline V gene, CDR1 is SGHVS and CDR2 is FNYEAQ. The chain's CDR3 is CASSSHLGDTEAFF. The CDR3 DNA reads TGTGCCAGCAGCTCTCACCTAGGAGACACTGAAGCTTTCTTT.

This clonotype was observed many times. The rearrangement uses TRBV5-6 and TRBJ1-3; D gene unclear. This CDR3 is built from 15 residues. Germline V CDR1 and CDR2: SGHDT, YYEEEE. V lost 3 bases and J 0 bases, leaving 10 bases between the germline ends. As DNA, the CDR3 is TGTGCCAGCAGCTGGGGAGAGTTCTCTGGAAACACCATATATTTT. Its translation: CASSWGEFSGNTIYF.